This T cell receptor (beta chain) was captured in a study of blood T cell repertoires in COVID-19. About the research overall: Italy, Spain and the United States were the sources of the convalescent and acute COVID-19 samples. The analysed material was cDNA or gDNA that came from T cells, B-cell-depleted T cells, or PBMCs.

In its sample, this clone was seen once. Followed longitudinally, the Seattle patients had been enrolled during active infection. As originally analysed: Amplified reference gene primers provided the basis for estimating nucleated cell counts. Profiling relied on immunoSEQ multiplex PCR, and the TCRdb table lists in-frame clones only, not all of them. For V, J and clone size, that table is used; D and trimming come from the DNA. The data show roughly 340,000 clones, with 85% to 90% seen just once and 6% to 7% held by the top ten. Sequencing used peripheral blood. The source is a woman in her fifties or sixties with COVID-19, enrolled during active disease.

CDR3 sequence: CASSQDARGGNEKLFF. CDR3 coding DNA: TGTGCCAGCAGCCAAGATGCCCGGGGAGGAAATGAAAAACTGTTTTTT. V and J are TRBV3-1 (or the pseudogene TRBV3-2) and TRBJ1-4; no firm D call. This CDR3 spans 16 amino acids. V gave up 0 bases and J gave up 5 bases, with 13 bases separating them. Germline loops: CDR1 LGHDT, CDR2 YNNKEL (reference sequence).